Listed here are 2 T cell receptor beta chains from one sample, sequenced in a study of T cell responses to AZD1222 COVID-19 vaccine. The table came from immunoSEQ multiplex PCR; TCRdb's copy has only in-frame clones and leaves some out. The data contain some 100,000 clones, more than 80% of them seen just once; the ten biggest clones take up more than 2%. The material was peripheral blood, obtained 28 days after the second AZD1222 dose. These receptors all stem from an adult who received the AZD1222 COVID-19 vaccine.

To note about this clone: A junction end diverges from the germline sequence, so it may reflect a read error. V usage is TRBV7-7 and J usage is TRBJ1-5; D might be TRBD1 (5 bases). The CDR3 consists of 13 residues. CDR1 and CDR2 from the germline V gene are SSHAT and FNYEAQ (reference sequence). CDR3 nucleotide sequence: TGTGCTAGCAGCTCAGGGATCAATCAGCCCCAGCATTTT. It specifies CASSSGINQPQHF.

The table lists this clone with a count of one. This chain links TRBV4-3 with TRBJ1-1, with 9 positions matching TRBD1. Losses at the gene ends were 5 bases for V and 2 bases for J; bases not matched to a gene: 6. CDR3 length equals 15 residues. The germline V gene encodes CDR1 LGHNA and CDR2 YSLEER. In DNA, the CDR3 is TGCGCCAGCAGCGCCTTGACAGGGGGTAACACTGAAGCTTTCTTT. Amino acids: CASSALTGGNTEAFF.